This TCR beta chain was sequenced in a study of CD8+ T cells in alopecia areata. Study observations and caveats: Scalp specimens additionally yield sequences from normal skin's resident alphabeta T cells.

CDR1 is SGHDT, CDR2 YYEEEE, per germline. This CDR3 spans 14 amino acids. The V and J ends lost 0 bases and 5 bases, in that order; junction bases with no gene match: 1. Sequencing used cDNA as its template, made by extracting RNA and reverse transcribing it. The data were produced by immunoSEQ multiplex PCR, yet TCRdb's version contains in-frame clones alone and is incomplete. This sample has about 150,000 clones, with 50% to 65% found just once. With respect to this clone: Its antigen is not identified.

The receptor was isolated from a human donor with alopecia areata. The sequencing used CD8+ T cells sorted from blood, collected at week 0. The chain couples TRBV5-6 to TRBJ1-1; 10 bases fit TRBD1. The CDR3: CASSLGQGATEAFF. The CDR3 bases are TGTGCCAGCAGCTTGGGACAGGGGGCGACTGAAGCTTTCTTT.